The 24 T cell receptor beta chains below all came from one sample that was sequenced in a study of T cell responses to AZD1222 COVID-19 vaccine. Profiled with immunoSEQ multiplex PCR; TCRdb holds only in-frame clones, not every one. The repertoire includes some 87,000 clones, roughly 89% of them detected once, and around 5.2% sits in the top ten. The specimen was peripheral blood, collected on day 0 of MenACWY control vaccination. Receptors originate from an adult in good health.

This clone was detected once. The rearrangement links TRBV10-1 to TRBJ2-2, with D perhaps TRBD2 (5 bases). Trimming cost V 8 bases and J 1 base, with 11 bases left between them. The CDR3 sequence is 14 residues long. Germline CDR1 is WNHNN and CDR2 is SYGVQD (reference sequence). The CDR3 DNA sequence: TGCGCCAGCCAAAGGACTCAGAACACCGGGGAGCTGTTTTTT. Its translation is CASQRTQNTGELFF.

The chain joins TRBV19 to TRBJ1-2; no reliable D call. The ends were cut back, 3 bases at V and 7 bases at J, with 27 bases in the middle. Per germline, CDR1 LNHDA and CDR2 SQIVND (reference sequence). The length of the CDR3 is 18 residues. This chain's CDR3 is CASSMGLSRQALFSGYTF. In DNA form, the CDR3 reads TGTGCCAGTAGTATGGGTCTCAGTAGGCAGGCCCTTTTTTCTGGCTACACCTTC.

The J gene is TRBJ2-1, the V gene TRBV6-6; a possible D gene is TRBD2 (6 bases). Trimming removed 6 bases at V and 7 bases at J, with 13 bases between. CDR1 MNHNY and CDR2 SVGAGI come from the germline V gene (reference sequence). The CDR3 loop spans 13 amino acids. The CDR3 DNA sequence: TGTGCCAGCAGAACACTAGCTGCGAATGAGCAGTTCTTC. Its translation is CASRTLAANEQFF.

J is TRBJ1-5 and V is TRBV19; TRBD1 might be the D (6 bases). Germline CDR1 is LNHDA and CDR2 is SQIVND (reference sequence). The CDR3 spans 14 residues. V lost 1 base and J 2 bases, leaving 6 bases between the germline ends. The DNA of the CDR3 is TGTGCCAGTAGTATAGGACAGGGCAATCAGCCCCAGCATTTT. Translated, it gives CASSIGQGNQPQHF.

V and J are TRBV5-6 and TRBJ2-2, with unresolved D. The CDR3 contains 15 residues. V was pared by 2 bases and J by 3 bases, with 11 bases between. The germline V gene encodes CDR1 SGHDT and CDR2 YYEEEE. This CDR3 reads CASSFVPGYTGELFF. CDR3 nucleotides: TGTGCCAGCAGCTTCGTCCCGGGTTACACCGGGGAGCTGTTTTTT.

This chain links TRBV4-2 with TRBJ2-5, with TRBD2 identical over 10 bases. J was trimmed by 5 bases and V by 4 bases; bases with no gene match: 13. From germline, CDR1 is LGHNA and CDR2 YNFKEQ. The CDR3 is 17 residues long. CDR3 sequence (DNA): TGTGCCAGCAGCCGCGGGCCGGCTAGCGGGAGTCCCGAGACCCAGTACTTC. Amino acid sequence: CASSRGPASGSPETQYF.

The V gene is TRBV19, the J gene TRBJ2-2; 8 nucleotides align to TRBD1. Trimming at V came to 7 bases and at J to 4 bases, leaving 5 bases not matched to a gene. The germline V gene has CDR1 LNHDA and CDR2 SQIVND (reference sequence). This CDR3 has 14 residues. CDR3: CASTKQGGTGELFF. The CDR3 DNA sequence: TGTGCCAGTACCAAACAGGGGGGCACCGGGGAGCTGTTTTTT.

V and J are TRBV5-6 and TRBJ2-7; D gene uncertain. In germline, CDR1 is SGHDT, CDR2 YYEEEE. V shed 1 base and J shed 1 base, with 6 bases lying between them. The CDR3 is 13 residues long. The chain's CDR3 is CASSLWGSYEQYF. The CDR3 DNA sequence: TGTGCCAGCAGCTTGTGGGGTTCCTACGAGCAGTACTTC.

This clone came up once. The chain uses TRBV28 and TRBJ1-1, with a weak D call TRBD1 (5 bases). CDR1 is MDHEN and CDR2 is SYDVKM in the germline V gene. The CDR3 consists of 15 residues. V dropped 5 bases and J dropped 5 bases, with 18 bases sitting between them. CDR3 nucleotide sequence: TGTGCCAGCAGTCCAACCGCTGGGGGGAGGACTGAAGCTTTCTTT. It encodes CASSPTAGGRTEAFF.

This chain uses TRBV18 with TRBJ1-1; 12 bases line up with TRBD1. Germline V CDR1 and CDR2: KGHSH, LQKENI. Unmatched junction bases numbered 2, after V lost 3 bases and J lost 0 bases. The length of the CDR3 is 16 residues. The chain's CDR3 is CASSPGTGGLNTEAFF. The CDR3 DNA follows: TGTGCCAGCTCACCCGGGACAGGGGGCTTGAACACTGAAGCTTTCTTT. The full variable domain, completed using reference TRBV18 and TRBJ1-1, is NAGVMQNPRHLVRRRGQEARLRCSPMKGHSHVYWYRQLPEEGLKFMVYLQKENIIDESGMPKERFSAEFPKEGPSILRIQQVVRGDSAAYFCASSPGTGGLNTEAFFGQGTRLTVV.

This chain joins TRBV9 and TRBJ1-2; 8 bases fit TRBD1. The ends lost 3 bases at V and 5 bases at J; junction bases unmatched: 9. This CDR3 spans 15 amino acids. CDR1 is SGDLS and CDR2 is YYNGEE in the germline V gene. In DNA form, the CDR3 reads TGTGCCAGCAGCGCGGGACAGGCTTTGTGGTATGGCTACACCTTC. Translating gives CASSAGQALWYGYTF.

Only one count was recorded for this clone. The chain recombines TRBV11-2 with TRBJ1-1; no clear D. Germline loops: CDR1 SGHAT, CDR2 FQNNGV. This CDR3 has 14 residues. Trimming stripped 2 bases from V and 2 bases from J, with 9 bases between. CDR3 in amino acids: CASSLSWANTEAFF. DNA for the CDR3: TGTGCCAGCAGCTTAAGTTGGGCCAACACTGAAGCTTTCTTT.

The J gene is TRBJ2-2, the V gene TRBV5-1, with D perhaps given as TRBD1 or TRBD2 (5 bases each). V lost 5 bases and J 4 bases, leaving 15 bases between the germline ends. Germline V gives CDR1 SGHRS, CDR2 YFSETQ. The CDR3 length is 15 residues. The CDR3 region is CASSYGTPGTGELFF. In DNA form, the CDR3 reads TGCGCCAGCAGTTACGGGACCCCAGGCACCGGGGAGCTGTTTTTT.

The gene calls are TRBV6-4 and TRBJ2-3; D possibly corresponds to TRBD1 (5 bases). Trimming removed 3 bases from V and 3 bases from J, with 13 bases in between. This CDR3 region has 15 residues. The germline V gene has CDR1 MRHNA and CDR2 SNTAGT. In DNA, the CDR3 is TGTGCCAGCAGTGAAGGGGCTAGGGAAACAGATACGCAGTATTTT. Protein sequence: CASSEGARETDTQYF.

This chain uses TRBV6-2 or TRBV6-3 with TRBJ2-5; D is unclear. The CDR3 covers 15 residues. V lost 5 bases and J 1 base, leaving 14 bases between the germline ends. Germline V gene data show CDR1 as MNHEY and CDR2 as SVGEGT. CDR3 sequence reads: CASSPAKNGQETQYF. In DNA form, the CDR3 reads TGTGCCAGCAGTCCGGCCAAGAACGGCCAAGAGACCCAGTACTTC.

CDR3 region: CASSETGTGNSSPLHF. The CDR3 nucleotides read TGTGCCAGCAGTGAAACCGGGACAGGGAATTCCTCACCCCTCCACTTT. The rearrangement links TRBV2 to TRBJ1-6; 9 positions match TRBD1. Germline V lookup: CDR1 SNHLY, CDR2 FYNNEI. Unmatched junction bases numbered 9, after V lost 2 bases and J lost 10 bases. This CDR3 comprises 16 residues. The full variable domain, in which reference TRBV2 and TRBJ1-6 provide the parts outside the CDR3, is EPEVTQTPSHQVTQMGQEVILRCVPISNHLYFYWYRQILGQKVEFLVSFYNNEISEKSEIFDDQFSVERPDGSNFTLKIRSTKLEDSAMYFCASSETGTGNSSPLHFGNGTRLTVT.

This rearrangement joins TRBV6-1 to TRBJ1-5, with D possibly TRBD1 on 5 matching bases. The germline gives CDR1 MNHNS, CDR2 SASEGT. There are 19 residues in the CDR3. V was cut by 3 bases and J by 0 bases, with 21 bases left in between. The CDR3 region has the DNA TGTGCCAGCAGTGATTCCGTCAGGGCGGGGGTTTATAGCAATCAGCCCCAGCATTTT. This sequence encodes CASSDSVRAGVYSNQPQHF.

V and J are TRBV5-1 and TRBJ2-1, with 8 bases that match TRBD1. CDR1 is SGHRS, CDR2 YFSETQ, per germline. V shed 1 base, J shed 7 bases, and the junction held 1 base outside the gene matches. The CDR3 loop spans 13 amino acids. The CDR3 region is CASSLWDRNEQFF. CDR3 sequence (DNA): TGCGCCAGCAGCTTGTGGGACAGGAATGAGCAGTTCTTC.

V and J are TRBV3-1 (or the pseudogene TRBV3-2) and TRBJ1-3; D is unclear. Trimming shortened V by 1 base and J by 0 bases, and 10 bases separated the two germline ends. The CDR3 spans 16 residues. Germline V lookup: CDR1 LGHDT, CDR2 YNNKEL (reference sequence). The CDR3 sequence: CASSQGPIHSGNTIYF. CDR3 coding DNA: TGTGCCAGCAGCCAAGGACCGATACACTCTGGAAACACCATATATTTT.

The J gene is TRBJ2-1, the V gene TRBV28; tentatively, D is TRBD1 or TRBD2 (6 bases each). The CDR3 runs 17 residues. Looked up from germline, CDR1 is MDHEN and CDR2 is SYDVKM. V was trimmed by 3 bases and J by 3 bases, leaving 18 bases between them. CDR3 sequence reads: CASSLTSSGGHYNEQFF. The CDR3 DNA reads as TGTGCCAGCAGTTTGACGTCCTCCGGGGGACACTACAATGAGCAGTTCTTC. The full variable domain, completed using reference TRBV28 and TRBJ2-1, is DVKVTQSSRYLVKRTGEKVFLECVQDMDHENMFWYRQDPGLGLRLIYFSYDVKMKEKGDIPEGYSVSREKKERFSLILESASTNQTSMYLCASSLTSSGGHYNEQFFGPGTRLTVL.

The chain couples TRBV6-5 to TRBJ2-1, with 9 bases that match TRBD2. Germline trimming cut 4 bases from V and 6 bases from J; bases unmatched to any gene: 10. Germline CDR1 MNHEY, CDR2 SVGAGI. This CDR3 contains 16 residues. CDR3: CASSSIAGVSGNEQFF. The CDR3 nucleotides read TGTGCCAGCAGTTCTATAGCGGGAGTCTCTGGCAATGAGCAGTTCTTC.

The CDR3 region is CASSLSRVNEQFF. CDR3 nucleotides: TGTGCCAGCAGCTTGAGTAGGGTCAATGAGCAGTTCTTC. This chain connects TRBV7-2 to TRBJ2-1; D remains ambiguous. The CDR3 sequence is 13 residues long. Per germline, CDR1 SGHTA and CDR2 FQGNSA. V was pared by 3 bases and J by 6 bases, with 9 bases between.

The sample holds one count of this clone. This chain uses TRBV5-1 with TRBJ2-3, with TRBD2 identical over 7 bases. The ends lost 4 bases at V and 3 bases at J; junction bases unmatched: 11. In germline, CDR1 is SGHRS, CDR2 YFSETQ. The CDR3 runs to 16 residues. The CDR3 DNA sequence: TGCGCCAGCAGCCCTGGAGGGCAGGGAGGGACAGATACGCAGTATTTT. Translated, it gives CASSPGGQGGTDTQYF. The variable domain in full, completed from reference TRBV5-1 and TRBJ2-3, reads KAGVTQTPRYLIKTRGQQVTLSCSPISGHRSVSWYQQTPGQGLQFLFEYFSETQRNKGNFPGRFSGRQFSNSRSEMNVSTLELGDSALYLCASSPGGQGGTDTQYFGPGTRLTVL.

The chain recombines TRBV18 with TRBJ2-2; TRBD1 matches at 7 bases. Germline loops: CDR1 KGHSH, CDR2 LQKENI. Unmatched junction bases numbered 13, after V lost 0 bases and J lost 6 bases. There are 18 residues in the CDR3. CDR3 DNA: TGTGCCAGCTCACCACCCGACAGGGTTGGATTCAAGGCCGGGGAGCTGTTTTTT. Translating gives CASSPPDRVGFKAGELFF.